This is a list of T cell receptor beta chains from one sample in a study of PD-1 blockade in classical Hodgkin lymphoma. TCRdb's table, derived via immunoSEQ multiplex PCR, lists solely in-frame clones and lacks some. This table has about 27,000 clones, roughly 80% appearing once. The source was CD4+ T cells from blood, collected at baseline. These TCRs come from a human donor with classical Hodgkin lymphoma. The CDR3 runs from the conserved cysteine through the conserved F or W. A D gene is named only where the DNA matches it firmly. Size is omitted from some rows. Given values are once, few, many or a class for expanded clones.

CASSPRGAGGRETQYF	TGTGCCAGTAGCCCCCGGGGGGCGGGGGGGCGAGAGACCCAGTACTTC	TRBJ2-5	TRBV19	.	16	TRBD2
CAISDMAGYNEQFF	TGTGCCATCAGTGATATGGCGGGGTACAATGAGCAGTTCTTC	TRBJ2-1	TRBV10-3	.	14	.
CASTHTRSSGYTF	TGTGCCAGTACCCACACCAGATCCAGTGGCTACACCTTC	TRBJ1-2	TRBV19	.	13	.
CASNPQGGNYGYTF	TGTGCCAGTAACCCCCAGGGTGGAAACTATGGCTACACCTTC	TRBJ1-2	TRBV19	.	14	.
CAWFRFVEAFF	TGTGCCTGGTTCCGGTTCGTTGAAGCTTTCTTT	TRBJ1-1	TRBV30	.	11	.
CASSGDRETSYEQYF	TGTGCCAGCAGCGGAGACAGAGAAACTTCCTACGAGCAGTACTTC	TRBJ2-7	TRBV5-4	.	15	.
CASSIGTGIDQPQHF	TGTGCCAGCAGCATAGGGACAGGGATAGATCAGCCCCAGCATTTT	TRBJ1-5	TRBV6-5	.	15	TRBD1
CASSGGYEQFF	TGTGCCAGCTCCGGGGGATATGAGCAGTTCTTC	TRBJ2-1	TRBV7-2	.	11	.
CASSEWNEQFF	TGCGCCAGCAGTGAGTGGAATGAGCAGTTCTTC	TRBJ2-1	TRBV10-2	.	11	.
CASSDLSGGYTF	TGTGCCAGCAGCGACTTATCGGGTGGCTACACCTTC	TRBJ1-2	TRBV2	few	12	.
CASSATAGANEKLFF	TGTGCCAGCAGCGCGACAGCAGGGGCTAATGAAAAACTGTTTTTT	TRBJ1-4	TRBV9	once	15	.
CASSPSRDVYYEQYF	TGTGCCAGCAGCCCCAGCCGGGACGTCTACTACGAGCAGTACTTC	TRBJ2-7	TRBV6-5	.	15	.
CSVRRPGGHNYGYTF	TGCAGCGTCCGCCGGCCAGGGGGTCACAACTATGGCTACACCTTC	TRBJ1-2	TRBV29-1	few	15	TRBD1
CAISEPAGVQETQYF	TGTGCCATCAGTGAGCCAGCCGGGGTCCAGGAGACCCAGTACTTC	TRBJ2-5	TRBV10-3	.	15	.
CASSFRDSSYEQYF	TGTGCCAGCAGCTTCCGGGACAGCTCCTACGAGCAGTACTTC	TRBJ2-7	TRBV7-6	.	14	TRBD1
CASMDRGNYEQYF	TGTGCCAGTATGGACAGGGGTAACTACGAGCAGTACTTC	TRBJ2-7	TRBV6-5	.	13	TRBD1
CASSSVVTVGYTF	TGTGCCAGCAGCTCGGTCGTGACAGTTGGCTACACCTTC	TRBJ1-2	TRBV11-2	few	13	.
CASRTGVSGNTIYF	TGTGCCAGCAGAACAGGGGTCTCTGGAAACACCATATATTTT	TRBJ1-3	TRBV7-2	.	14	TRBD1
CASSRSRDTEAFF	TGTGCCAGCAGCCGCTCCAGGGACACTGAAGCTTTCTTT	TRBJ1-1	TRBV7-8	.	13	.
CASSEGALGNQPQHF	TGTGCCAGCAGTGAAGGGGCGTTGGGCAATCAGCCCCAGCATTTT	TRBJ1-5	TRBV6-1	.	15	.
CASRPDRGDQPQHF	TGCGCCAGCAGACCGGACAGGGGGGATCAGCCCCAGCATTTT	TRBJ1-5	TRBV5-1	few	14	TRBD1